Sequencing of this T cell receptor beta chain was carried out in a study of shared clonotypes between healthy human individuals. Findings and limits, study-wide: Generally, estimated richness proved larger in naive subsets than it did in memory subsets.

Worth noting for this clone: Its target is not known.

Data came from immunoSEQ multiplex PCR; TCRdb stores just in-frame clones and leaves some out. The table lists more than 150,000 clones, approximately 61% of them singletons. This TCR derives from a young man in good health. What was sequenced was memory CD4+ T cells sorted from blood. Subset meaning: CD45RA-negative fraction.

CDR3 residues: CASSPGDRLGEKLFF. The CDR3 DNA is TGTGCCAGCAGCCCAGGGGACAGGCTAGGTGAAAAACTGTTTTTT. This sequence joins TRBV28 and TRBJ1-4; 8 bases agree with TRBD1. The CDR3 loop spans 15 amino acids. J lost 7 bases, V lost 6 bases, and 10 bases had no gene match. Germline lookup yields CDR1 MDHEN and CDR2 SYDVKM.